What follows are 30 T cell receptor beta chains derived from one specimen sequenced in a study of shared clonotypes between healthy human individuals. The table came from immunoSEQ multiplex PCR; TCRdb's copy has only in-frame clones and leaves some out. This sample has more than 2 million clones, with 90% to 97% found just once. Sequences were obtained from naive CD4+ T cells sorted from blood. The sample's subset: CD45RA+ positively selected. These receptors were obtained from a man between 18 and 29 years old in good health.

The gene calls are TRBV2 and TRBJ1-4; the D is unclear. CDR1 and CDR2 from the germline V gene are SNHLY and FYNNEI. Trimming pared 7 bases from V and 0 bases from J, leaving 9 bases between. This CDR3 comprises 14 residues. CDR3 nucleotides: TGTGCCAGCAAGGACCTTGCAACTAATGAAAAACTGTTTTTT. Translated: CASKDLATNEKLFF.

CDR3 region: CASSSTGTDIQYF. CDR3 nucleotide sequence: TGCGCCAGCAGCTCCACCGGGACAGACATTCAGTACTTC. The genes are TRBV5-1 and TRBJ2-4, with 7 bases aligning to TRBD1. V lost 3 bases to trimming and J lost 8 bases; unmatched junction nucleotides: 5. Germline loops: CDR1 SGHRS, CDR2 YFSETQ. The CDR3 totals 13 residues.

The rearrangement joins TRBV5-1 to TRBJ2-3; 13 nucleotides line up with TRBD2. CDR1 is SGHRS, CDR2 YFSETQ, per germline. V lost 2 bases to trimming and J lost 4 bases; unmatched junction nucleotides: 7. The CDR3 has 17 amino acids. The CDR3 DNA reads TGCGCCAGCAGCTTCACTAGCGGGGGGGCCAGGTCAGATACGCAGTATTTT. It encodes CASSFTSGGARSDTQYF.

This clone was detected once. The CDR3 DNA reads TGTGCCAGCAGCTTAGAAGGTGGCCACTACGAGCAGTACTTC. Amino acid sequence: CASSLEGGHYEQYF. The chain is built from TRBV7-2 and TRBJ2-7; D remains unclear. The V and J ends lost 1 base and 3 bases respectively, with 10 bases between them. CDR3 length: 14 residues. The germline V gene has CDR1 SGHTA and CDR2 FQGNSA.

V and J are TRBV5-6 and TRBJ2-1, with 8 bases fitting TRBD1. This CDR3 comprises 15 residues. The V gene's germline CDR1 is SGHDT and CDR2 YYEEEE. Losses at the gene ends were 2 bases for V and 5 bases for J; bases not matched to a gene: 6. As DNA, the CDR3 is TGTGCCAGCAGCTTACCAGGGGGCATCAACAATGAGCAGTTCTTC. It specifies CASSLPGGINNEQFF.

DNA for the CDR3: TGTGCCAGCAGTTCCCAGGGAGGAAGCAATCAGCCCCAGCATTTT. Encoded protein: CASSSQGGSNQPQHF. V is TRBV27 and J is TRBJ1-5; D perhaps matches TRBD1 (5 bases). V lost 4 bases and J lost 1, with 11 bases in between. This CDR3 region has 15 residues. CDR1 and CDR2 (germline): MNHEY, SMNVEV (reference sequence).

This rearrangement joins TRBV14 to TRBJ2-7; D is possibly TRBD1 (6 bases). Germline-derived CDR1 and CDR2 are SGHDN and FVKESK. CDR3 length equals 19 residues. Trimming removed 0 bases at V and 3 bases at J, with 24 bases between. The CDR3 loop is CASSQDDTRARGLNYEQYF. DNA for the CDR3: TGTGCCAGCAGCCAAGATGATACTCGGGCCAGGGGCCTGAACTACGAGCAGTACTTC.

Concerning this clone itself: Other DNA variants within this sample encode the same CDR3. The chain is built from TRBV5-1 and TRBJ1-4; 10 bases line up with TRBD1. Per the germline V gene, CDR1 is SGHRS and CDR2 is YFSETQ. After removal of 3 bases from V and 8 bases from J, the junction contained 4 bases not matched to a gene. This CDR3 has 14 residues. This CDR3 is CASSSGQGDEKLFF. The CDR3 DNA sequence: TGCGCCAGCAGCTCAGGACAGGGGGACGAAAAACTGTTTTTT.

The chain joins TRBV12-5 to TRBJ2-3; 13 nucleotides line up with TRBD2. After removal of 5 bases from V and 0 bases from J, the junction contained 8 bases not matched to a gene. The CDR3 is 18 residues long. Per the germline V gene, CDR1 is LGHNT and CDR2 is FRNRAP. The CDR3 reads CASGKGLAGDLSTDTQYF. CDR3 in DNA: TGTGCTAGTGGTAAAGGACTAGCGGGAGATCTAAGCACAGATACGCAGTATTTT.

The chain is built from TRBV5-4 and TRBJ2-4, with D perhaps matching TRBD1 or TRBD2 (5 bases each). V lost 1 base, J lost 6 bases, and 8 bases lay in between. Germline CDR1 is SGHNT and CDR2 is YYREEE (reference sequence). The CDR3 consists of 13 residues. CDR3 sequence (DNA): TGTGCCAGCAGCTTGCCAGGGACAAACATTCAGTACTTC. This codes for CASSLPGTNIQYF.

The rearrangement uses TRBV10-2 and TRBJ2-2; 8 bases align to TRBD1. Losses at the gene ends were 0 bases for V and 2 bases for J; bases not matched to a gene: 5. The CDR3 length is 17 residues. Germline-derived CDR1 and CDR2 are WSHSY and SAAADI. The CDR3 coding sequence is TGCGCCAGCAGTGAGTCTACGACAGGGGTCAACACCGGGGAGCTGTTTTTT. Translating it yields CASSESTTGVNTGELFF.

The CDR3, as DNA: TGTGCCAGCAGTTCCACCCTAGCGGGGGGTGGGGAGACCCAGTACTTC. This gives the protein CASSSTLAGGGETQYF. J is TRBJ2-5 and V is TRBV2; 11 nucleotides align to TRBD2. Germline CDR1 is SNHLY and CDR2 is FYNNEI. With V trimmed by 5 bases and J by 5 bases, 10 bases remained unmatched. The CDR3 has 16 residues. The full variable domain, its missing parts supplied by reference TRBV2 and TRBJ2-5, is EPEVTQTPSHQVTQMGQEVILRCVPISNHLYFYWYRQILGQKVEFLVSFYNNEISEKSEIFDDQFSVERPDGSNFTLKIRSTKLEDSAMYFCASSSTLAGGGETQYFGPGTRLLVL.

CDR3 in DNA: TGTGCCAGTAGTATGGGACTGAGCTACGAGCAGTACTTC. Amino acid sequence: CASSMGLSYEQYF. The J gene is TRBJ2-7, the V gene TRBV19; TRBD2 might be the D (6 bases). V lost 3 bases and J lost 3, with 9 bases in between. Germline CDR1 reads LNHDA; CDR2 reads SQIVND (reference sequence). This CDR3 comprises 13 residues.

CDR3 sequence: CASKAGDTGELFF. The CDR3 coding sequence is TGCGCCAGCAAAGCGGGGGACACCGGGGAGCTGTTTTTT. The genes are TRBV5-1 and TRBJ2-2, with 8 bases matching TRBD2. Germline loops: CDR1 SGHRS, CDR2 YFSETQ. Unmatched junction bases numbered 1, after V lost 6 bases and J lost 3 bases. The CDR3 runs 13 residues.

A single count supports this clone. This sequence joins TRBV6-5 and TRBJ2-1; no firm D call. Germline CDR1 and CDR2: MNHEY and SVGAGI. Trimming removed 2 bases at V and 9 bases at J, with 14 bases between. This CDR3 comprises 14 residues. The CDR3 here is CASSYGPEVGEQFF. The DNA of the CDR3 is TGTGCCAGCAGTTACGGCCCAGAGGTCGGTGAGCAGTTCTTC.

The chain couples TRBV5-1 to TRBJ2-1, with 9 bases lining up with TRBD2. There are 13 residues in the CDR3. CDR1 is SGHRS, CDR2 YFSETQ, per germline. Unmatched junction bases numbered 0, after V lost 0 bases and J lost 8 bases. CDR3 in DNA: TGCGCCAGCAGCTTGGGACTAGCGGATGAGCAGTTCTTC. Translated: CASSLGLADEQFF.

About this clone itself: Other DNA sequences in this specimen translate into the identical CDR3. The chain has TRBV7-9 and TRBJ2-5; tentatively, D is TRBD2 (5 bases). V was trimmed by 1 base and J by 3 bases, leaving 6 bases between them. In germline, CDR1 is SEHNR, CDR2 FQNEAQ (reference sequence). This CDR3 contains 13 residues. CDR3 coding DNA: TGTGCCAGCAGCTTAGGAGGGAAAGAGACCCAGTACTTC. As protein: CASSLGGKETQYF.

This rearrangement joins TRBV7-9 to TRBJ2-2, with 8 nucleotides matching TRBD1. V was clipped by 5 bases and J by 8 bases; unmatched bases: 4. The germline gives CDR1 SEHNR, CDR2 FQNEAQ (reference sequence). The CDR3 spans 13 residues. Here the CDR3 reads CASSPRQGGELFF. The CDR3 nucleotides are TGTGCCAGCAGCCCCAGACAGGGGGGGGAGCTGTTTTTT.

On this clone itself: This likely comes from a read error, as the CDR3 has no conserved phenylalanine or tryptophan at its end. No DNA is shown, since the ends of the CDR3 on it are uncertain; the CDR3 is the one TCRdb lists. V is TRBV7-6 and J is TRBJ1-4; the table assigns TRBD1, which was not confirmed against the DNA. Germline-derived CDR1 and CDR2 are SGHVS and FNYEAQ. Both ends counted, the CDR3 spans 11 residues. The CDR3 protein is CASSLVRDRRS.

The V call is TRBV6-5, the J call TRBJ2-5; D unclear. Trimming stripped 8 bases from V and 5 bases from J, with 15 bases between. Germline V CDR1 and CDR2: MNHEY, SVGAGI. The CDR3 is 13 amino acids. Here the CDR3 reads CASALGLWETQYF. For the CDR3, the DNA is TGTGCCAGCGCGTTGGGTTTGTGGGAGACCCAGTACTTC.

Comment on this clone: Additional DNA sequences in this sample encode the identical CDR3. The V call is TRBV18, the J call TRBJ2-2; 9 bases map to TRBD2. CDR1 and CDR2 (germline): KGHSH, LQKENI. CDR3 length: 16 residues. V was pared by 2 bases and J by 1 base, with 2 bases of the junction left unmatched. In nucleotides, the CDR3 is TGTGCCAGCTCACCAGCGGGGGGGCTGAACACCGGGGAGCTGTTTTTT. As protein: CASSPAGGLNTGELFF.

J is TRBJ2-3 and V is TRBV9, with D tentatively TRBD2 (6 bases). Germline lookup yields CDR1 SGDLS and CDR2 YYNGEE. Deletions cut 2 bases from V and 4 bases from J, with 11 bases between. The CDR3 is 14 residues long. The CDR3 spells CASSVGGESDTQYF. The CDR3 DNA reads TGTGCCAGCAGCGTGGGGGGAGAATCAGATACGCAGTATTTT.

V gene TRBV5-5 combines with J gene TRBJ1-1, with 9 positions matching TRBD1. The CDR3 runs to 14 residues. CDR1 SGHKS and CDR2 YYEKEE come from the germline V gene (reference sequence). The V segment lost 4 bases and the J segment 5 bases; nucleotides outside the gene matches: 6. CDR3 residues: CASSLDRGWTEAFF. The CDR3 DNA sequence: TGTGCCAGCAGCCTGGACAGGGGTTGGACTGAAGCTTTCTTT.

DNA of the CDR3: TGTGCCATCAGTGTTTCATCCTTTTCGTCTGGGGCCAACGTCCTGACTTTC. Amino acids: CAISVSSFSSGANVLTF. The J gene is TRBJ2-6, the V gene TRBV10-3; no firm D call. Germline CDR1 reads ENHRY; CDR2 reads SYGVKD. The CDR3 is 17 amino acids. The ends were cut back, 4 bases at V and 1 base at J, with 14 bases in the middle.

The CDR3 loop reads CASSPQPGTGEGETQYF. CDR3 DNA: TGCGCCAGCAGCCCGCAGCCCGGGACAGGAGAGGGCGAGACCCAGTACTTC. This chain joins TRBV5-1 and TRBJ2-5, with 8 bases matching TRBD1. The CDR3 spans 17 residues. With 4 bases clipped from V and 5 bases from J, the junction kept 16 bases outside the gene matches. Germline V lookup: CDR1 SGHRS, CDR2 YFSETQ.

This clone was seen once. The chain joins TRBV10-3 to TRBJ2-3; 9 nucleotides match TRBD2. V lost 8 bases, J lost 0 bases, and 6 bases stayed unmatched. Germline-derived CDR1 and CDR2 are ENHRY and SYGVKD. The CDR3 is 15 amino acids. The CDR3 loop reads CAISSGTQSTDTQYF. In DNA, the CDR3 is TGTGCCATCTCTAGCGGGACCCAAAGCACAGATACGCAGTATTTT.

The V and J genes are TRBV28 and TRBJ2-7; D remains ambiguous. The germline V gene encodes CDR1 MDHEN and CDR2 SYDVKM. CDR3 length equals 11 residues. Trimming shortened V by 2 bases and J by 6 bases, and 5 bases separated the two germline ends. CDR3 protein: CASSLNGEQYF. The CDR3 DNA reads TGTGCCAGCAGTTTAAATGGCGAGCAGTACTTC.

In the case of this clone: At the DNA level, this CDR3 is encoded by other sequences in the same sample as well. V is TRBV5-1 and J is TRBJ2-3, with 12 positions matching TRBD2. Germline values: CDR1 SGHRS, CDR2 YFSETQ. Trimming removed 5 bases from V and 3 bases from J; junction bases left unmatched: 7. CDR3 size: 16 residues. The CDR3: CASSLASGGATDTQYF. CDR3 nucleotide sequence: TGCGCCAGCAGTCTTGCTAGCGGGGGGGCTACAGATACGCAGTATTTT.

The V call is TRBV28, the J call TRBJ1-5; D unclear. V lost 10 bases and J lost 0, with 13 bases in between. The CDR3 spans 14 residues. Germline V gene lookup returns CDR1 MDHEN and CDR2 SYDVKM. CDR3 loop: CATKTETSNQPQHF. Here the CDR3 DNA reads TGTGCCACCAAGACGGAAACTAGCAATCAGCCCCAGCATTTT.

In this sample, this clone turned up a few times. The sample carries other DNA sequences with the same CDR3. The chain employs TRBV18 and TRBJ1-1; the D is unclear. The CDR3 length is 12 residues. Germline V gene data show CDR1 as KGHSH and CDR2 as LQKENI. The V end was cut by 5 bases, the J end by 4 bases, with 8 bases between. The CDR3 coding sequence is TGTGCCAGCTCAGGCGGGATCACTGAAGCTTTCTTT. Protein product: CASSGGITEAFF.